These 31 T cell receptor beta chains were all obtained from the same sample, sequenced in a study of cytomegalovirus exposure and HLA in healthy donors. This PCR relied on a set of 60 Vbeta primers and 13 Jbeta primers. Clones were read by immunoSEQ multiplex PCR, and TCRdb kept only the in-frame ones, dropping some. This table has 100,000 to 150,000 clones, 81% appearing once. The sample comprised PBMCs. The receptor set was obtained from a man younger than 30 in good health and CMV-seropositive.

The chain joins TRBV7-2 to TRBJ2-5; D is possibly TRBD2 (5 bases). The V gene lost 6 bases and the J gene lost 5 bases, with 13 bases spanning the gap. Per germline, CDR1 SGHTA and CDR2 FQGNSA. The CDR3 is made up of 13 amino acids. This chain's CDR3 is CASRDLASETQYF. The CDR3 bases are TGTGCCAGCAGAGACCTAGCTTCCGAGACCCAGTACTTC. Combining the CDR3 with reference TRBV7-2 and TRBJ2-5 gives the whole variable domain GAGVSQSPSNKVTEKGKDVELRCDPISGHTALYWYRQSLGQGLEFLIYFQGNSAPDKSGLPSDRFSAERTGGSVSTLTIQRTQQEDSAVYLCASRDLASETQYFGPGTRLLVL.

In this sample, this clone turned up a few times. This sequence joins TRBV7-9 and TRBJ2-5, with 8 nucleotides matching TRBD1. The CDR3 spans 13 residues. Germline V gene lookup returns CDR1 SEHNR and CDR2 FQNEAQ (reference sequence). With 2 bases clipped from V and 5 bases from J, the junction kept 1 base outside the gene matches. The CDR3 nucleotides are TGTGCCAGCAGCTTAAGGGACAGGGAGACCCAGTACTTC. Amino acids: CASSLRDRETQYF. The entire variable domain, with the rest obtained from reference TRBV7-9 and TRBJ2-5, is as follows: DTGVSQNPRHKITKRGQNVTFRCDPISEHNRLYWYRQTLGQGPEFLTYFQNEAQLEKSRLLSDRFSAERPKGSFSTLEIQRTEQGDSAMYLCASSLRDRETQYFGPGTRLLVL.

The chain is built from TRBV7-2 and TRBJ1-2, with 8 bases matching TRBD1. V lost 6 bases and J lost 3; bases outside the gene matches: 3. Germline CDR1 is SGHTA and CDR2 is FQGNSA. This CDR3 is built from 13 residues. The CDR3 bases are TGTGCCAGCAGGAACAGGGGGGACTATGGCTACACCTTC. Translation: CASRNRGDYGYTF. The full variable domain, rest sourced from reference TRBV7-2 and TRBJ1-2, is GAGVSQSPSNKVTEKGKDVELRCDPISGHTALYWYRQSLGQGLEFLIYFQGNSAPDKSGLPSDRFSAERTGGSVSTLTIQRTQQEDSAVYLCASRNRGDYGYTFGSGTRLTVV.

This clone has a single count. This chain connects TRBV12-1 to TRBJ1-2; TRBD1, the table's D call, lacks a check against the DNA. TRBV12-1 is a listed pseudogene. This CDR3 is 18 amino acids long. The CDR3 DNA follows: TGTGCCAGCAGCTTCCGAGAAGGGACAGGGGCCCGAGACTATGGCTACACCTTC. It codes for CASSFREGTGARDYGYTF.

The chain couples TRBV6-1 to TRBJ2-3; the D is unclear. This CDR3 has 12 residues. V lost 8 bases, J lost 2 bases, and 8 bases lay in between. Germline CDR1 MNHNS, CDR2 SASEGT. The CDR3 sequence is CASAQDTDTQYF. DNA for the CDR3: TGTGCCAGCGCGCAGGACACAGATACGCAGTATTTT.

This chain uses TRBV6-5 with TRBJ1-2; tentatively, D is TRBD1 (5 bases). The CDR3 runs to 14 residues. The V gene's germline CDR1 is MNHEY and CDR2 SVGAGI. V was clipped by 0 bases and J by 8 bases, with 13 bases between them. CDR3 nucleotide sequence: TGTGCCAGCAGTTACTCGATGGGGGGTTCAGGCTACACCTTC. Protein product: CASSYSMGGSGYTF.

Notes on this clone: This sample includes further DNA sequences coding for the same CDR3. This rearrangement joins TRBV6-5 to TRBJ2-2, with D possibly being TRBD2 (5 bases). This CDR3 has 15 amino acids. Germline CDR1 and CDR2: MNHEY and SVGAGI. Deletions cut 7 bases from V and 0 bases from J, with 12 bases between. CDR3 in DNA: TGTGCCAGCATGCAGCGGCCCGCGAACACCGGGGAGCTGTTTTTT. Translating it yields CASMQRPANTGELFF.

The J gene is TRBJ2-7, the V gene TRBV18, with D hard to call. The CDR3 has 13 amino acids. Germline-derived CDR1 and CDR2 are KGHSH and LQKENI. V lost 3 bases and J lost 2, with 8 bases in between. The CDR3 protein is CASSPDSTYEQYF. CDR3 DNA: TGTGCCAGCTCACCCGACTCAACCTACGAGCAGTACTTC.

As concerns this clone: The identical CDR3 is also encoded by other nucleotide sequences in the sample. This chain joins TRBV7-2 and TRBJ2-5, with D tentatively TRBD1 (7 bases). The CDR3 is 13 residues long. Germline-derived CDR1 and CDR2 are SGHTA and FQGNSA. Trimming stripped 4 bases from V and 3 bases from J, with 9 bases between. The CDR3 reads CASSSRGEETQYF. The CDR3 coding sequence is TGTGCCAGCAGCTCCAGGGGGGAAGAGACCCAGTACTTC.

In DNA, the CDR3 is TGTGCCAGCAGTTTACTGGGGACAGAAGAGACCCAGTACTTC. This translates into CASSLLGTEETQYF. V is TRBV27 and J is TRBJ2-5; 7 bases map to TRBD1. In germline, CDR1 is MNHEY, CDR2 SMNVEV (reference sequence). The CDR3 is 14 residues long. V lost 2 bases to trimming and J lost 3 bases; unmatched junction nucleotides: 3.

This clone was picked up a small number of times. This rearrangement joins TRBV6-5 to TRBJ2-7, with D perhaps TRBD1 (5 bases). Germline V gives CDR1 MNHEY, CDR2 SVGAGI. Trimming left V 5 bases short and J 0 bases short, with 14 bases between. The CDR3 has 15 amino acids. The CDR3 bases are TGTGCCAGCAGTAGGGGCAGCAGATTCTCCTACGAGCAGTACTTC. Its protein is CASSRGSRFSYEQYF.

This clone appeared once. CDR3 in amino acids: CASFNGGAKGYTF. The DNA for the CDR3 is TGTGCCAGCTTTAATGGAGGGGCAAAAGGCTACACCTTC. This chain uses TRBV6-6 with TRBJ1-2, with TRBD1 as a possible D gene (5 bases). Trimming shortened V by 8 bases and J by 8 bases, and 18 bases separated the two germline ends. The germline V gene encodes CDR1 MNHNY and CDR2 SVGAGI (reference sequence). This CDR3 region has 13 residues.

This clone was observed once. This specimen includes other DNA sequences encoding the same CDR3. The chain employs TRBV27 and TRBJ1-5; a weak D match, TRBD1 (6 bases). V dropped 3 bases and J dropped 4 bases, with 7 bases sitting between them. This CDR3 is 13 amino acids long. Germline CDR1 MNHEY, CDR2 SMNVEV (reference sequence). CDR3 amino acids: CASSFTGNQPQHF. The DNA of the CDR3 is TGTGCCAGCAGTTTCACAGGGAATCAGCCCCAGCATTTT.

This chain links TRBV15 with TRBJ2-5; D ambiguous. The DNA end favors TRBJ2-7, so the J call may be wrong. Germline CDR1 and CDR2: LNHNV and YYDKDF (reference sequence). The CDR3 contains 15 residues. As DNA, the CDR3 is TGTGCCACCAGCAGAGATCGGGTCCCCTCCTACGAGCAGTACTTC. It yields the protein CATSRDRVPSYEQYF.

This clone was detected only a few times. The J gene is TRBJ2-7, the V gene TRBV18; D is unresolved. The CDR3 totals 12 residues. Trimming removed 2 bases from V and 4 bases from J, with 6 bases in between. Germline V gene data show CDR1 as KGHSH and CDR2 as LQKENI. The CDR3 here is CASSPGGYEQYF. Here the CDR3 DNA reads TGTGCCAGCTCACCAGGCGGATACGAGCAGTACTTC.

This clone was detected once. The rearrangement joins TRBV19 to TRBJ1-2, with 7 bases fitting TRBD1. The CDR3 runs to 16 residues. J gave up 8 bases and V 7 bases, and 19 bases lay outside the gene matches. CDR1 is LNHDA, CDR2 SQIVND, per germline (reference sequence). CDR3 in amino acids: CASKSRQGRFYGGYTF. The CDR3, as DNA: TGTGCCAGTAAGAGTCGACAGGGTCGATTTTACGGGGGCTACACCTTC.

This clone was seen only a few times. The CDR3 loop reads CASSVPGGEKLFF. The CDR3 nucleotides read TGTGCCAGCAGTGTTCCCGGCGGTGAAAAACTGTTTTTT. The V call is TRBV6-1, the J call TRBJ1-4; D gene unclear. V lost 4 bases and J lost 7, with 10 bases in between. Germline V gives CDR1 MNHNS, CDR2 SASEGT. The CDR3 runs 13 residues.

V gene TRBV15 combines with J gene TRBJ2-5; the D gene is possibly TRBD2 (6 bases). The CDR3 extends over 13 amino acids. The V gene lost 3 bases and the J gene lost 4 bases, with 9 bases spanning the gap. Germline CDR1 and CDR2: LNHNV and YYDKDF (reference sequence). The CDR3 loop reads CATSREGPETQYF. DNA for the CDR3: TGTGCCACCAGCAGGGAGGGCCCAGAGACCCAGTACTTC.

The chain joins TRBV4-1 to TRBJ1-2, with 7 bases fitting TRBD1. After removal of 6 bases from V and 8 bases from J, the junction contained 12 bases not matched to a gene. Per the germline V gene, CDR1 is MGHRA and CDR2 is YSYEKL. The CDR3 has 14 residues. The CDR3 sequence: CASRRQGSVEGYTF. The CDR3 region has the DNA TGCGCCAGCAGGAGACAGGGCTCCGTGGAAGGCTACACCTTC.

The chain carries TRBV29-1 and TRBJ2-7, with a possible D match to TRBD2 (7 bases). The CDR3 is 15 residues long. The V gene lost 1 base and the J gene lost 3 bases, with 16 bases spanning the gap. The germline gives CDR1 SQVTM, CDR2 ANQGSEA. The CDR3 protein is CSVEGSPGEGYEQYF. The DNA of the CDR3 is TGCAGCGTTGAAGGTAGCCCAGGGGAGGGCTACGAGCAGTACTTC.

This clone has only one observation. The rearrangement links TRBV4-1 to TRBJ1-6; 8 nucleotides align to TRBD1. The CDR3 contains 17 residues. Germline V gene data show CDR1 as MGHRA and CDR2 as YSYEKL. V lost 1 base to trimming and J lost 3 bases; unmatched junction nucleotides: 5. The DNA of the CDR3 is TGCGCCAGCAGCCAAGGGACAGGGTTAAGCTATAATTCACCCCTCCACTTT. Amino acids: CASSQGTGLSYNSPLHF.

The rearrangement uses TRBV6-4 and TRBJ2-3, with 13 bases that match TRBD2. Germline CDR1 MRHNA, CDR2 SNTAGT. This CDR3 is built from 15 residues. J gave up 4 bases and V 2 bases, and 0 bases lay outside the gene matches. The CDR3 DNA follows: TGTGCCAGCAGTGACACTAGCGGGGGGGCAGATACGCAGTATTTT. Translated: CASSDTSGGADTQYF.

The genes are TRBV4-3 and TRBJ1-2, with TRBD1 as a possible D gene (6 bases). CDR3 length equals 15 residues. V gave up 1 base and J gave up 3 bases, with 12 bases separating them. Germline assignment: CDR1 LGHNA and CDR2 YSLEER. The CDR3 reads CASSQGTAKDYGYTF. The CDR3 DNA reads TGCGCCAGCAGCCAAGGGACAGCGAAGGACTATGGCTACACCTTC.

The CDR3 protein is CASSLGQGEAFF. The CDR3 DNA follows: TGCGCCAGCAGCTTGGGACAGGGTGAGGCTTTCTTT. The genes are TRBV5-1 and TRBJ1-1; 7 bases are a match to TRBD1. The CDR3 extends over 12 amino acids. Looked up from germline, CDR1 is SGHRS and CDR2 is YFSETQ. V was clipped by 0 bases and J by 11 bases; unmatched bases: 4.

This chain uses TRBV19 with TRBJ2-2; 10 bases are a match to TRBD1. The CDR3 sequence is 16 residues long. J gave up 5 bases and V 3 bases, and 6 bases lay outside the gene matches. Germline CDR1 and CDR2: LNHDA and SQIVND (reference sequence). The CDR3 DNA sequence: TGTGCCAGTAGTATTCTTATGGGACAGGGGACCGGGGAGCTGTTTTTT. Translated: CASSILMGQGTGELFF.

Points on this clone: At one of its ends the junction is not consistent with the germline gene, which may arise from a read error. The V and J genes are TRBV6-5 and TRBJ1-2; TRBD1 is a possible D gene (5 bases). This CDR3 has 16 residues. The germline V gene encodes CDR1 MNHEY and CDR2 SVGAGI. The CDR3 DNA reads TGTGCCAGCAGTTACTCTCTCCGGGACTCTAACTATGGCCACACCTTC. Its protein product is CASSYSLRDSNYGHTF.

The CDR3 loop is CAWIIFGGGNTEAFF. The CDR3 DNA reads TGTGCCTGGATCATCTTCGGGGGTGGCAACACTGAAGCTTTCTTT. This rearrangement joins TRBV30 to TRBJ1-1; tentatively, D is TRBD1 (5 bases). Germline V gene lookup returns CDR1 GTSNPN and CDR2 SVGIG (reference sequence). The CDR3 extends over 15 amino acids. V lost 4 bases, J lost 2 bases, and 17 bases lay in between.

The chain has TRBV5-1 and TRBJ2-3; TRBD1 might be the D (6 bases). CDR1 and CDR2 (germline): SGHRS, YFSETQ. Trimming pared 0 bases from V and 6 bases from J, leaving 14 bases between. CDR3 length equals 15 residues. CDR3 nucleotide sequence: TGCGCCAGCAGCTTGGCGTCGCGGACAGTGGATACGCAGTATTTT. This codes for CASSLASRTVDTQYF.

The chain uses TRBV4-1 and TRBJ1-2; TRBD1 matches at 8 bases. The CDR3 loop spans 15 amino acids. The V gene end was trimmed by 1 base and the J gene end by 5 bases; junction bases not matched to a gene: 6. In germline, CDR1 is MGHRA, CDR2 YSYEKL. The CDR3 region is CASSQGQGYTYGYTF. In DNA, the CDR3 is TGCGCCAGCAGCCAAGGACAGGGGTATACTTATGGCTACACCTTC.

The chain joins TRBV11-2 to TRBJ2-7, with TRBD1 matching 9 bases. CDR3 length: 15 residues. Germline-derived CDR1 and CDR2 are SGHAT and FQNNGV. The V segment lost 3 bases and the J segment 4 bases; nucleotides outside the gene matches: 7. The CDR3 nucleotides are TGTGCCAGCAGCTTGAACCGACAGGGGGAGTACGAGCAGTACTTC. Protein product: CASSLNRQGEYEQYF.

This clone has only a few counts. The V and J genes are TRBV2 and TRBJ2-6, with D perhaps TRBD1 (6 bases). The CDR3 consists of 14 residues. CDR1 and CDR2 from the germline V gene are SNHLY and FYNNEI. V lost 6 bases to trimming and J lost 0 bases, with 6 bases between them. The CDR3 coding sequence is TGTGCCAGCAGGGACAGCTCTGGGGCCAACGTCCTGACTTTC. It specifies CASRDSSGANVLTF.